This T cell receptor beta chain emerged from a study of blood T cell repertoires in COVID-19. The overall study: In each case, the material was cDNA or gDNA derived from T cells, B-cell-depleted T cells, or PBMCs.

Germline V gene sequence: CDR1 SGHVS, CDR2 FNYEAQ. Deletions cut 1 base from V and 5 bases from J, with 11 bases between. The CDR3 consists of 14 residues. Measured with immunoSEQ multiplex PCR; TCRdb has only the in-frame clones, and not every one. Found here are about 250,000 clones, 65% to 90% of them singletons; the top ten hold approximately 9.6%. The genes are TRBV7-6 and TRBJ1-2, with TRBD1 as a possible D gene (6 bases). Sequenced material: PBMCs or T cells enriched from blood (not recorded which). The receptor comes from a woman in her forties or fifties with acute COVID-19. Written as DNA, the CDR3 is TGTGCCAGCAGCTTAGGGGGACACGCTTATGGCTACACCTTC. Translation: CASSLGGHAYGYTF. Looking up the rest from reference TRBV7-6 and TRBJ1-2 gives the full variable domain: GAGVSQSPRYKVTKRGQDVALRCDPISGHVSLYWYRQALGQGPEFLTYFNYEAQQDKSGLPNDRFSAERPEGSISTLTIQRTEQRDSAMYRCASSLGGHAYGYTFGSGTRLTVV.